This entry lists 8 T cell receptor beta chains sequenced from one sample in a study of Ad26.COV2.S vaccination and SARS-CoV-2 variants. Described treatment: over 15 received Ad26.COV2.S at low or high dose, single or two shots; roughly five received placebo; per-sample allocation not given. Vaccine and placebo recipients were sampled on day 63 after the first injection. Repertoires were generated with immunoSEQ multiplex PCR, while TCRdb's copy carries only in-frame clones and drops some. Of 350,000 to 450,000 clones in the sample, approximately 83% were seen once. The specimen comprised peripheral blood, sampled in a trial of Ad26.COV2.S vaccine versus placebo. These receptors were collected from a person aged 18-65 years who received the Ad26.COV2.S COVID-19 vaccine or a placebo.

The J gene is TRBJ1-2, the V gene TRBV10-3, with D possibly being TRBD1 (5 bases). The germline V and J ends were trimmed by 0 bases and 4 bases, with 18 bases remaining between them. Germline-derived CDR1 and CDR2 are ENHRY and SYGVKD. CDR3 length: 17 residues. The CDR3 spells CAISESIGAQAIYGYTF. The CDR3 coding sequence is TGTGCCATCAGTGAGTCGATTGGGGCGCAGGCCATCTATGGCTACACCTTC.

The rearrangement links TRBV5-6 to TRBJ1-6; a weak D match, TRBD1 (5 bases). Trimming removed 0 bases at V and 10 bases at J, with 17 bases between. The V gene's germline CDR1 is SGHDT and CDR2 YYEEEE. This CDR3 has 16 amino acids. CDR3: CASSLAAGQGGSPLHF. CDR3 coding DNA: TGTGCCAGCAGCTTGGCCGCGGGGCAGGGAGGGTCACCCCTCCACTTT.

Worth noting for this clone: This sample also contains other DNA sequences that code for the same CDR3. This chain joins TRBV5-1 and TRBJ1-1; unclear D gene. The CDR3 has 11 residues. Germline V CDR1 and CDR2: SGHRS, YFSETQ. V gave up 0 bases and J gave up 6 bases, with 3 bases separating them. The CDR3 bases are TGCGCCAGCAGCTTGGGTGCTGAAGCTTTCTTT. Protein product: CASSLGAEAFF.

The sample holds a few counts of this clone. The rearrangement links TRBV19 to TRBJ2-7; D is undetermined. Trimming shortened V by 3 bases and J by 2 bases, and 14 bases separated the two germline ends. Germline V gene data show CDR1 as LNHDA and CDR2 as SQIVND (reference sequence). The CDR3 contains 15 residues. The chain's CDR3 is CASSIRQAMPYEQYF. In DNA, the CDR3 is TGTGCCAGTAGTATCCGTCAGGCCATGCCCTACGAGCAGTACTTC. Filled out from reference TRBV19 and TRBJ2-7, the complete variable domain reads DGGITQSPKYLFRKEGQNVTLSCEQNLNHDAMYWYRQDPGQGLRLIYYSQIVNDFQKGDIAEGYSVSREKKESFPLTVTSAQKNPTAFYLCASSIRQAMPYEQYFGPGTRLTVT.

The V and J genes are TRBV7-6 and TRBJ2-2; no clear D gene. CDR1 is SGHVS and CDR2 is FNYEAQ in the germline V gene. The CDR3 totals 14 residues. Trimming stripped 5 bases from V and 4 bases from J, with 11 bases between. CDR3 sequence: CASSAASSTGELFF. The CDR3 DNA follows: TGTGCCAGCAGCGCGGCGAGTAGCACCGGGGAGCTGTTTTTT.

V usage is TRBV7-6 and J usage is TRBJ1-1; D is undetermined. CDR3 length equals 13 residues. Germline V gene lookup returns CDR1 SGHVS and CDR2 FNYEAQ. The ends were cut back, 5 bases at V and 1 base at J, with 8 bases in the middle. The CDR3 spells CASSTQENTEAFF. CDR3 nucleotides: TGTGCCAGCAGCACCCAAGAGAACACTGAAGCTTTCTTT.

The rearrangement joins TRBV19 to TRBJ1-6; TRBD1 matches 7 bases. J was trimmed by 5 bases and V by 1 base; bases with no gene match: 2. The germline CDR1 and CDR2 sequences are LNHDA and SQIVND (reference sequence). The CDR3 extends over 15 amino acids. The CDR3 sequence: CASSIGQGDNSPLHF. In nucleotides, the CDR3 is TGTGCCAGTAGTATAGGACAGGGAGATAATTCACCCCTCCACTTT.

The CDR3 is CASSLFLGTSGSYEQYF. CDR3 DNA: TGTGCCAGCAGCTTATTTCTCGGGACTAGCGGCTCCTACGAGCAGTACTTC. The V and J genes are TRBV7-9 and TRBJ2-7; the match to TRBD2 covers 11 bases. After removal of 2 bases from V and 0 bases from J, the junction contained 6 bases not matched to a gene. Germline V lookup: CDR1 SEHNR, CDR2 FQNEAQ (reference sequence). This CDR3 has 17 amino acids.